This is a list of T cell receptor beta chains from one sample in a study of blood T cell repertoires in COVID-19. This table comes from immunoSEQ multiplex PCR, and its TCRdb copy is limited to in-frame clones, with some not included. The data hold about 200,000 clones, with roughly 80% observed a single time. Specimen: peripheral blood. The origin of the receptors is a woman aged 80 or over with COVID-19, enrolled during active disease. CDR3s include the opening cysteine and the closing phenylalanine or tryptophan. D genes are given only for firm matches. Some rows have no size entry. The others give once, few or many, or a class for an expanded clone.

D gene	V gene	J gene	clone size	CDR3 DNA	CDR3 protein
TRBD2	TRBV30	TRBJ2-5	.	TGTGCCTGGAAAGCGGGGGCTGAGACCCAGTACTTC	CAWKAGAETQYF
.	TRBV15	TRBJ2-2	.	TGTGCCACCAGCAGGGGAGGCCGGGAAGGGGCCGGGGAGCTGTTTTTT	CATSRGGREGAGELFF
TRBD2	TRBV3-1/TRBV3-2	TRBJ2-1	.	TGTGCCAGCAGCCAAAGGAGCGGGGGGGCAGATGAGCAGTTCTTC	CASSQRSGGADEQFF
.	TRBV18	TRBJ2-7	once	TGTGCCAGCTCACCAGGGGCTTCCTACGAGCAGTACTTC	CASSPGASYEQYF
.	TRBV7-9	TRBJ1-1	.	TGTGCCAGCAGCTTAATTGGAGGGAGCACTGAAGCTTTCTTT	CASSLIGGSTEAFF
TRBD1	TRBV5-1	TRBJ2-7	.	TGCGCCAGCAGAAAACAGGGGGGAGACCTACGGGAGCAGTACTTC	CASRKQGGDLREQYF
TRBD1	TRBV20-1	TRBJ1-1	once	TGCAGTGCCTCCGGGACAGAAGAAGCTTTCTTT	CSASGTEEAFF
.	TRBV20-1	TRBJ1-5	.	TGCAGTGCTAGTACAGGGTTAGGGTTTAGCAATCAGCCCCAGCATTTT	CSASTGLGFSNQPQHF
.	TRBV7-3	TRBJ1-1	few	TGTGCCAGCAGCTTAGGGCGGAACACTGAAGCTTTCTTT	CASSLGRNTEAFF
.	TRBV4-3	TRBJ2-2	.	TGCGCCAGCAGCCAAGATCCCAGTCTAGCTACGGGGGAGCTGTTTTTT	CASSQDPSLATGELFF
.	TRBV7-8	TRBJ1-2	once	TGTGCCAGCAGCTTAGCGGGCGGGGGGCCCTATGGCTACACCTTC	CASSLAGGGPYGYTF
TRBD2	TRBV7-2	TRBJ2-3	.	TGTGCCAGCAGCTTACGGGAGGCCCACACAGATACGCAGTATTTT	CASSLREAHTDTQYF